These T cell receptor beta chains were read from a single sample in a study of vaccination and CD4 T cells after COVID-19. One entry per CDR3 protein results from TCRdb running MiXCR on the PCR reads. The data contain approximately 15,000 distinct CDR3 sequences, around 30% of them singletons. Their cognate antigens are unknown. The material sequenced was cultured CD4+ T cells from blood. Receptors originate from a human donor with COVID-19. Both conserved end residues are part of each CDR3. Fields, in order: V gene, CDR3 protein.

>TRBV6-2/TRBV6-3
CASSYPPGGPGNEQFF
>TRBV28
CASSITGYNQPQHF
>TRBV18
CASSRDLGTDTQYF
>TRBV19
CASSIGGRGLNEKLFF
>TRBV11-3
CASSLNNRGNQPQHF
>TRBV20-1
CSAALLSGGADTQYF
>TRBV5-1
CASSLVGGANTEAFF
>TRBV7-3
CASSLIRSSGGDLSTDTQYF
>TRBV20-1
CSANPSGGSYGYTF
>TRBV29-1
CSVDSGSGGEQYF
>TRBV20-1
CSALQGGNQPQHF
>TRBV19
CASSGQSTNEKLFF
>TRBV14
CASSQGNQPQHF
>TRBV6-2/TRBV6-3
CASRRTLRVYSRPNTGELFF
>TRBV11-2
CASRGLAQNIQYF
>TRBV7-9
CASSLSGLVYEQYF
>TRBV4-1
CASSQGQGNAKNIQYF
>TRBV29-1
CSVDEDRSTF
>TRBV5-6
CASSRQGTQPQHF